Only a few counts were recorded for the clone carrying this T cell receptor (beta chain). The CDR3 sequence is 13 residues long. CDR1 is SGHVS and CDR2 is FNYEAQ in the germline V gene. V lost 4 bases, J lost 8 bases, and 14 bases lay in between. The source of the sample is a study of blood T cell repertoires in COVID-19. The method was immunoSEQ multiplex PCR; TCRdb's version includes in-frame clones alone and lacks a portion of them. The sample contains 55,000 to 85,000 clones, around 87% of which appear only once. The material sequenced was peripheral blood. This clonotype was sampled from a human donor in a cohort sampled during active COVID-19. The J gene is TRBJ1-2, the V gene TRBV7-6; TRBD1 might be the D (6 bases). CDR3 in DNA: TGTGCCAGCAGCTCACAGGGTGTTTCGGGCTACACCTTC. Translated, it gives CASSSQGVSGYTF.